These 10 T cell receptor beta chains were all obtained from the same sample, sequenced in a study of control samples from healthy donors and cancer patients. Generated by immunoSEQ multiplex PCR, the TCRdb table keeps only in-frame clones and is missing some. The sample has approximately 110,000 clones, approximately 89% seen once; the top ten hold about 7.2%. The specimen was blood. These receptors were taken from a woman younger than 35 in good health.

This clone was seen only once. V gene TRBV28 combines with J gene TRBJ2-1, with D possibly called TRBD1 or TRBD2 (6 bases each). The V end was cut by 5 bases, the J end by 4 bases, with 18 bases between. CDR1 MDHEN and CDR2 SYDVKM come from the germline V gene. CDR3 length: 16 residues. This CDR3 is CASSGRSGARYNEQFF. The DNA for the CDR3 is TGTGCCAGCAGTGGGCGGTCGGGGGCCAGATACAATGAGCAGTTCTTC.

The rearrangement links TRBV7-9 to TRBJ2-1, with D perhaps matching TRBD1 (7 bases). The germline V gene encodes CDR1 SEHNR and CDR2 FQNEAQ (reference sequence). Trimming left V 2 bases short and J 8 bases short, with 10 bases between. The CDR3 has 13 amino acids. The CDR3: CASSLIRGDEQFF. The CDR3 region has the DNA TGTGCCAGCAGCTTAATCAGGGGGGATGAGCAGTTCTTC.

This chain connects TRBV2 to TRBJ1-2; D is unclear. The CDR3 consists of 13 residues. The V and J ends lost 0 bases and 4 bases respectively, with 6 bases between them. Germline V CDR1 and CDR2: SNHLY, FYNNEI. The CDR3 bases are TGTGCCAGCAGTGAAGCGTCTGTCTATGGCTACACCTTC. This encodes CASSEASVYGYTF.

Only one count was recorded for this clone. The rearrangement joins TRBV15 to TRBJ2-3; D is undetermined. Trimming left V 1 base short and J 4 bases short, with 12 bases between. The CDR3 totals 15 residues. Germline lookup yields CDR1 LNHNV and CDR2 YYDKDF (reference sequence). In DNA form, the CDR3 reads TGTGCCACCAGCAGAGCCCGCGGCTCCCCAGATACGCAGTATTTT. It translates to CATSRARGSPDTQYF.

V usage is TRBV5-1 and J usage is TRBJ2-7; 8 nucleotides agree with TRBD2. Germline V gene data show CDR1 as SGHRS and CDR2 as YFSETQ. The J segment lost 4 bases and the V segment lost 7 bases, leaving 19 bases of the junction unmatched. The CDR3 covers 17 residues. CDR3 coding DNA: TGCGCCAGCCATCCGGGACTAGGAGGAGGAGGGATATACGAGCAGTACTTC. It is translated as CASHPGLGGGGIYEQYF.

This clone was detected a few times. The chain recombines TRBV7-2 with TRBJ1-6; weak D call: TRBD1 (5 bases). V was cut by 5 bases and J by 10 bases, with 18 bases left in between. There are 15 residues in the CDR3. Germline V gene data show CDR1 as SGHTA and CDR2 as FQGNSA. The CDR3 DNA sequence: TGTGCCAGCAGCCCCCCCGGGACGAGGGCCTCACCCCTCCACTTT. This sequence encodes CASSPPGTRASPLHF.

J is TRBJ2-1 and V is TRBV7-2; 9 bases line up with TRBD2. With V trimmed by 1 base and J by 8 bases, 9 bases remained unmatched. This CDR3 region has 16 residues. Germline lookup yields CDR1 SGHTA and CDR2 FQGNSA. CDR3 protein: CASSLVAGGPSYEQFF. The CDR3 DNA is TGTGCCAGCAGCTTAGTTGCGGGAGGGCCCTCATATGAGCAGTTCTTC.

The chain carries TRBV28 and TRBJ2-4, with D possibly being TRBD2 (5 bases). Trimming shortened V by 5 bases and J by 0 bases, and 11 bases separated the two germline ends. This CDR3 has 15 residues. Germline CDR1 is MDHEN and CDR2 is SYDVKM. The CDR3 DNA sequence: TGTGCCAGCAGTCCGGCCGGGGTAGCCAAAAACATTCAGTACTTC. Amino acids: CASSPAGVAKNIQYF.

CDR3 region: CASSLAYKITRNNEQFF. The CDR3 DNA reads TGCGCCAGCAGCTTGGCCTACAAAATAACCAGAAACAATGAGCAGTTCTTC. The chain recombines TRBV5-1 with TRBJ2-1; no clear D. V dropped 0 bases and J dropped 5 bases, with 18 bases sitting between them. Looked up from germline, CDR1 is SGHRS and CDR2 is YFSETQ. The CDR3 sequence is 17 residues long.

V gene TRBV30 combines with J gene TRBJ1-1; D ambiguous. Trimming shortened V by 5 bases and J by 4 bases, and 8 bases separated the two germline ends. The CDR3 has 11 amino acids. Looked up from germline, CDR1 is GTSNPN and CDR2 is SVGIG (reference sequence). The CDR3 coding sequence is TGTGCCTGGGGTCATATCACTGAAGCTTTCTTT. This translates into CAWGHITEAFF.